Below, one TCR beta chain is given with its context. The CDR3 is made up of 15 amino acids. The germline CDR1 and CDR2 sequences are LNHDA and SQIVND (reference sequence). Trimming took off 7 bases at V and 0 bases at J, with 13 bases between the two ends. Clones were sequenced by immunoSEQ multiplex PCR, and TCRdb holds only the in-frame ones, with some missing. The table shows fewer than 350,000 clones, with roughly 90% occurring only once. This sample is drawn from a study of blood T cell repertoires in COVID-19. Study context: Sample material is recorded as cDNA or gDNA derived from T cells, B-cell-depleted T cells, or PBMCs.

The receptor was derived from a man aged 18 to 29 with active or convalescent COVID-19. The chain employs TRBV19 and TRBJ1-5; a possible D gene is TRBD1 (6 bases). The sequencing sample was made of peripheral blood. The CDR3: CASNPRGSSNQPQHF. Written as DNA, the CDR3 is TGTGCCAGTAACCCGAGGGGGTCTAGCAATCAGCCCCAGCATTTT.